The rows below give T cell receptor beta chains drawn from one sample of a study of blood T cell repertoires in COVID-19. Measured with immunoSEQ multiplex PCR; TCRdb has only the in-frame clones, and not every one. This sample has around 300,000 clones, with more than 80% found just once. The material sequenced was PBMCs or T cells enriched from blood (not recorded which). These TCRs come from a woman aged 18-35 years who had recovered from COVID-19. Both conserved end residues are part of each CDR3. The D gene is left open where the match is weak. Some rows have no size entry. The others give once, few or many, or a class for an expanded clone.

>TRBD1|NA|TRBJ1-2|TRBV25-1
CASTRTGSYGYTF
TGTGCCAGCACCCGGACAGGGTCGTATGGCTACACCTTC
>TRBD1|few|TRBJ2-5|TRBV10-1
CASSGDRQETQYF
TGCGCCAGCAGTGGGGACAGACAAGAGACCCAGTACTTC
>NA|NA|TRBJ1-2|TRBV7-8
CASSLDPGGGYTF
TGTGCCAGCAGCTTAGATCCGGGAGGTGGCTACACCTTC
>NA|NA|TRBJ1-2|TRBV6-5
CASRSSLYGYTF
TGTGCCAGCAGGTCTTCTCTATACGGCTACACCTTC
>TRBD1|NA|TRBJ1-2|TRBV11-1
CASSPGGYGYTF
TGTGCCAGCAGCCCAGGGGGATATGGCTACACCTTC
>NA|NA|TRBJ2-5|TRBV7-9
CASSPARSGETQYF
TGTGCCAGCAGCCCTGCTCGCAGCGGGGAGACCCAGTACTTC
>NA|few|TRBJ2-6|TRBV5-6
CASSVRAGANVLTF
TGTGCCAGCAGTGTTCGGGCTGGGGCCAACGTCCTGACTTTC
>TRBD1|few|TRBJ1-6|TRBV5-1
CASSEGQGLSPLHF
TGCGCCAGCAGCGAGGGACAGGGTTTATCACCCCTCCACTTT
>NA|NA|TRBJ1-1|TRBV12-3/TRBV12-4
CASRLGGGTEAFF
TGTGCCAGCAGATTGGGCGGGGGCACTGAAGCTTTCTTT
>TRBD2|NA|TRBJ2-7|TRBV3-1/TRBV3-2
CASSRLAGGISYEQYF
TGTGCCAGCAGCCGTCTAGCGGGGGGCATCTCCTACGAGCAGTACTTC
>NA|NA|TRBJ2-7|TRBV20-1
CSASPDSSYEQYF
TGCAGTGCTAGTCCCGACAGCTCCTACGAGCAGTACTTC
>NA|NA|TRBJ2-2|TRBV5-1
CASSQSNTGELFF
TGCGCCAGCAGTCAATCGAACACCGGGGAGCTGTTTTTT